The sample holds a few counts of the clone carrying this TCR beta chain. No antigen is known for it. The sample originates from a study of molecular identifiers for immune sequencing clone quantification. About the study: Naive CD8 cell RNA, from roughly 20,000 or 100,000 cells, was split five ways in replicates, with four sequenced. The study's findings and limits: Clones above 20 RNA copies contained over 97% of effector molecules but under 1% of naive ones.

Naive CD8 T cells underwent sorting with the CD8+CD4-CCR7+CD45RA+ definition. Via MiXCR, TCRdb re-called the PCR reads, giving one row per CDR3 protein. Of approximately 97,000 distinct CDR3 sequences in the sample, 30% to 35% were seen once. Germline CDR1 and CDR2: MNHNY and SVGAGI (reference sequence). The CDR3 covers 15 residues. V gave up 2 bases and J gave up 3 bases; unmatched junction bases: 4. The specimen sequenced was naive CD8+ T cells from blood, with Jurkat cell RNA spiked in. This sample's subset: FACS-sorted CD8+CD4-CCR7+CD45RA+ naive T cells. The TCR was taken from a human donor in good health. Some libraries in this study had Jurkat cell RNA spiked in. The J gene is TRBJ1-5, the V gene TRBV6-6; 7 bases fit TRBD1. The CDR3 sequence is CASSYLTGNNQPQHF. The DNA of the CDR3 is TGTGCCAGCAGTTACCTGACAGGGAACAATCAGCCCCAGCATTTT.